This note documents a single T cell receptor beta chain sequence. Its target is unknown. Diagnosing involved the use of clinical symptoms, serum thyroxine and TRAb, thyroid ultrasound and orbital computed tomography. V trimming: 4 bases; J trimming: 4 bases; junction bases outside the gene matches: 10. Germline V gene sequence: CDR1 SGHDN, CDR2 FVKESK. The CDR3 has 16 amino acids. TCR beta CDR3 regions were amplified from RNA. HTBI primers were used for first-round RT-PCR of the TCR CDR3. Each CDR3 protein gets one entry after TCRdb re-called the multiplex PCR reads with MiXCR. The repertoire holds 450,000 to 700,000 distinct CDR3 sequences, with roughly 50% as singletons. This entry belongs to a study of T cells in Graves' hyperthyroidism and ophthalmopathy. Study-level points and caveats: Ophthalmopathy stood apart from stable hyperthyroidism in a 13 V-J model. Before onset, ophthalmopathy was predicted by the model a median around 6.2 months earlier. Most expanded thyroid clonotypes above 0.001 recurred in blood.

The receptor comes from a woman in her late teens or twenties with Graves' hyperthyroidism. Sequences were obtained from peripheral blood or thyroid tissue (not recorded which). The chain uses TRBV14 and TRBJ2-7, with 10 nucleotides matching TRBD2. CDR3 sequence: CASSRAASGGSYEQYF. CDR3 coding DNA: TGTGCCAGCAGCCGAGCCGCTAGCGGGGGTTCTTACGAGCAGTACTTC.